This T cell receptor (beta chain) was sequenced during a study of CD8+ T cells in alopecia areata. Study as a whole: Severity was scored as percentage of affected scalp area in treated patients. Study-level results: Higher clonality was seen in lesional scalp than in normal scalp, especially in alopecia totalis/universalis. While patients received tofacitinib, many expanded lesional clones remained present in scalp and blood.

A remark on this clone: Its target is unknown.

V gave up 5 bases and J gave up 8 bases, with 9 bases separating them. This CDR3 is built from 10 residues. Germline V lookup: CDR1 SQVTM, CDR2 ANQGSEA. As to treatment: oral pan-JAK inhibitor, 5-10 mg twice daily. Sequencing used cDNA as its template, made by extracting RNA and reverse transcribing it. This table comes from immunoSEQ multiplex PCR, and its TCRdb copy is limited to in-frame clones, with some not included. The data hold approximately 210,000 clones, with roughly 60% observed a single time. The sample consisted of CD4+ T cells sorted from blood, taken at week 24, from a patient treated with tofacitinib. The chain recombines TRBV29-1 with TRBJ1-2; weak D call: TRBD1 (6 bases). The source is a human donor with alopecia areata. The CDR3 loop reads CSVSGEGYTF. The DNA of the CDR3 is TGCAGCGTTTCAGGGGAAGGCTACACCTTC.